Sequencing of this T cell receptor beta chain was carried out in a study of blood T cells in healthy people across ages. Per germline, CDR1 DFQATT and CDR2 SNEGSKA (reference sequence). The CDR3 is made up of 15 amino acids. Comment on this clonotype: Its antigen is unidentified.

Through a sample-barcoded 5' primer and a J-beta primer mix, a second PCR was run for roughly 6 to 12 cycles. TCRdb used MiXCR to reprocess the 5' RACE reads, holding one entry per CDR3 protein. The table records about 830,000 distinct CDR3 sequences, roughly 64% of them present only once. Findings of the study overall: The recorded TCR beta diversity per million T cells decreased in a roughly linear manner with age.

The chain joins TRBV20-1 to TRBJ2-4; 8 bases line up with TRBD1. The better agreement between TRBJ2-7 and the DNA end casts doubt on the J call. The sequenced sample was blood. This sequence was found in a man aged 30 to 39 in good health. CDR3 in amino acids: CSARARTGKLYEQYF. CDR3 sequence (DNA): TGCAGTGCTAGAGCCCGGACAGGGAAACTTTACGAGCAGTACTTC.